This TCR beta chain was recovered during a study of cytomegalovirus exposure and HLA in healthy donors. Whole-study results and caveats: It emerged from a later analysis that several of the most significant clusters appeared to be linked to common viral pathogens.

This clone was detected a few times. Its antigen is still unknown. The study ran its PCR with 60 Vbeta and 13 Jbeta primers. Using immunoSEQ multiplex PCR, the repertoire was profiled, and TCRdb retains in-frame clones only, with some absent. The table has fewer than 250,000 clones, about 79% seen once. The origin of this receptor is a male donor in good health and CMV-seronegative. What was sequenced was PBMCs.

Here the CDR3 reads CASSRWPRGEQFF. The CDR3 bases are TGTGCCAGTAGCCGATGGCCCAGGGGTGAGCAGTTCTTC. The V and J genes are TRBV19 and TRBJ2-1, with a weak D call TRBD1 (6 bases). With 6 bases removed from V and 9 bases from J, the gap between germline ends came to 15 bases. CDR1 LNHDA and CDR2 SQIVND come from the germline V gene (reference sequence). The CDR3 is 13 amino acids.